This TCR beta chain derives from a study of T cells in Graves' hyperthyroidism and ophthalmopathy. The study, taken as a whole, reports: Before onset, by a median of approximately 6.2 months, the model predicted ophthalmopathy. Among clonotypes expanded in thyroid above 0.001, most were also found in blood.

This clonotype was counted many times. Its specificity is not known. Stability of Graves' hyperthyroidism was defined as absent ophthalmopathy progression within 18 months. In making diagnoses, clinical symptoms, serum thyroxine and TRAb, thyroid ultrasound and orbital computed tomography were all used. RNA transcripts provided the source from which TCR beta CDR3 regions were amplified. First-round RT-PCR with HTBI primers amplified the TCR CDR3 region. Each CDR3 protein is one row after TCRdb ran MiXCR on the multiplex PCR reads. The sample has approximately 430,000 distinct CDR3 sequences, 15% to 19% seen once. Trimming cost V 6 bases and J 1 base; bases outside gene matches: 6. The CDR3 contains 14 residues. CDR1 DFQATT and CDR2 SNEGSKA come from the germline V gene (reference sequence).

The receptor was isolated from a young woman with Graves' hyperthyroidism. The sample comprised blood. This sequence joins TRBV20-1 and TRBJ2-3; 8 bases are a match to TRBD1. The CDR3 here is CSARPDRGTDTQYF. The CDR3 DNA follows: TGCAGTGCCCGTCCGGACAGGGGCACAGATACGCAGTATTTT.